This passage covers 12 T cell receptor beta chains from one sample sequenced in a study of regulatory T cells in long-lasting Graves disease. Described time point: newly diagnosed GD, antithyroid drugs for less than 3 months. The TCR library was prepared using RNA isolated from PBMCs. Assembly of TCR beta libraries relied on iRepertoire HTBI primers together with Arm-PCR of CDR3 regions. TCRdb reanalysed the multiplex PCR reads using MiXCR and keeps one entry per CDR3 protein. Found here are about 460,000 distinct CDR3 sequences, 12% to 15% of them singletons; the top ten hold over 15%. These data were also filed under a second study, of T cells in Graves' hyperthyroidism and ophthalmopathy.

The input for sequencing was peripheral blood mononuclear cells (PBMCs), taken at new diagnosis, from a patient treated with antithyroid drugs. The receptor source for this set is a woman aged 45-59 years with Graves disease.

V is TRBV27 and J is TRBJ2-7; the D gene is possibly TRBD2 (5 bases). V lost 6 bases and J 2 bases, leaving 8 bases between the germline ends. This CDR3 region has 12 residues. Germline assignment: CDR1 MNHEY and CDR2 SMNVEV (reference sequence). Written as DNA, the CDR3 is TGTGCCAGCAGCAACGGGACCTACGAGCAGTACTTC. This codes for CASSNGTYEQYF.

This clonotype has a handful of counts. The chain combines TRBV10-3 with TRBJ2-1, with 7 bases matching TRBD1. After removal of 0 bases from V and 4 bases from J, the junction contained 6 bases not matched to a gene. Germline CDR1 reads ENHRY; CDR2 reads SYGVKD. The CDR3 totals 16 residues. In nucleotides, the CDR3 is TGTGCCATCAGTGAGTCGACAGGGACCTTTTACAATGAGCAGTTCTTC. This translates into CAISESTGTFYNEQFF.

This clonotype occurred many times. V gene TRBV12-3 or TRBV12-4 combines with J gene TRBJ1-3; D possibly corresponds to TRBD1 (5 bases). The germline V and J ends were trimmed by 5 bases and 4 bases, with 12 bases remaining between them. The CDR3 spans 14 residues. CDR3 in amino acids: CASSPAGLGNTIYF. The CDR3 DNA is TGTGCCAGCAGTCCTGCAGGGTTAGGAAACACCATATATTTT.

The CDR3 region is CASSQEGLSGELFF. The DNA for the CDR3 is TGTGCCAGCAGCCAAGAAGGATTATCCGGGGAGCTGTTTTTT. J is TRBJ2-2 and V is TRBV3-1; D uncertain. The CDR3 extends over 14 amino acids. Trimming took off 0 bases at V and 6 bases at J, with 8 bases between the two ends. CDR1 LGHDT and CDR2 YNNKEL come from the germline V gene (reference sequence).

This clonotype was picked up many times. One end of the junction varies from germline; a read error may be responsible. The chain uses TRBV5-1 and TRBJ1-1, with 11 bases fitting TRBD1. Germline loops: CDR1 SGHRS, CDR2 YFSETQ. The CDR3 has 15 amino acids. The CDR3 coding sequence is TGTGCCAGCAGCTACGGACAGGGGGCGAACACTGAAGCTTTCTTT. This sequence encodes CASSYGQGANTEAFF.

As DNA, the CDR3 is TGCAGTGCCAGCGGACGACTAGCGGGGTACAATGAGCAGTTCTTC. Amino acid sequence: CSASGRLAGYNEQFF. This chain joins TRBV20-1 and TRBJ2-1, with 11 nucleotides matching TRBD2. Looked up from germline, CDR1 is DFQATT and CDR2 is SNEGSKA (reference sequence). The length of the CDR3 is 15 residues. Trimming at V came to 6 bases and at J to 4 bases, leaving 8 bases not matched to a gene.

The CDR3 sequence: CASSPYGGGNQPQHF. The CDR3 DNA reads as TGCGCCAGCAGCCCGTACGGGGGAGGGAATCAGCCCCAGCATTTT. The chain employs TRBV5-1 and TRBJ1-5, with D maybe TRBD1 (5 bases). The germline CDR1 and CDR2 sequences are SGHRS and YFSETQ. The V and J ends lost 4 bases and 4 bases respectively, with 15 bases between them. The CDR3 contains 15 residues.

This clonotype was observed a handful of times. The CDR3 coding sequence is TGTGCCAGCACTAGACAGGGTTTGGTGGAGACCCAGTACTTC. Translating it yields CASTRQGLVETQYF. This rearrangement joins TRBV28 to TRBJ2-5, with TRBD1 matching 7 bases. The CDR3 spans 14 residues. The V and J ends lost 7 bases and 5 bases, in that order; junction bases with no gene match: 10. Germline V CDR1 and CDR2: MDHEN, SYDVKM.

This clonotype was recorded many times. The gene calls are TRBV2 and TRBJ2-3; 11 nucleotides match TRBD1. The J call may be mistaken, given a closer DNA end match to TRBJ2-1. This CDR3 comprises 18 residues. Per germline, CDR1 SNHLY and CDR2 FYNNEI. The CDR3 protein is CASSEALFGQGARNEQFF. The CDR3 DNA reads as TGTGCCAGCAGTGAAGCGCTTTTTGGACAGGGGGCAAGGAATGAGCAGTTCTTC.

This clonotype was observed many times. This chain uses TRBV28 with TRBJ2-7; D is possibly TRBD2 (7 bases). Germline V lookup: CDR1 MDHEN, CDR2 SYDVKM. The CDR3 totals 14 residues. V was cut by 5 bases and J by 2 bases, with 13 bases left in between. This CDR3 reads CASSRREGAYEQYF. The DNA for the CDR3 is TGTGCCAGCAGTCGTAGGGAGGGGGCCTACGAGCAGTACTTC.

The chain has TRBV19 and TRBJ2-5, with 9 bases lining up with TRBD2. The CDR3 has 17 amino acids. The germline CDR1 and CDR2 sequences are LNHDA and SQIVND (reference sequence). The junction had 10 bases not matched to a gene; V was cut back by 3 bases and J by 2 bases. The DNA of the CDR3 is TGTGCCAGTAGTATCATCTGGGGCGGGAGGGCTCAAGAGACCCAGTACTTC. As protein: CASSIIWGGRAQETQYF.

This clonotype was seen many times. V usage is TRBV24-1 and J usage is TRBJ2-3; D might be TRBD2 (6 bases). This CDR3 spans 12 amino acids. Trimming removed 9 bases at V and 0 bases at J, with 6 bases between. CDR1 is KGHDR, CDR2 SFDVKD, per germline. CDR3 region: CATGGSTDTQYF. The CDR3 nucleotides are TGTGCCACCGGGGGGAGCACAGATACGCAGTATTTT.